Listed below are T cell receptor beta chains from one sample, sequenced in a study of blood T cell repertoires in COVID-19. The data were produced by immunoSEQ multiplex PCR, yet TCRdb's version contains in-frame clones alone and is incomplete. The sample shows some 130,000 clones, around nine tenths of them seen only once. The specimen was peripheral blood. Source of these receptors: a man aged 55 to 70 with COVID-19, enrolled during active disease. The CDR3 runs from the conserved cysteine through the conserved F or W. D genes are given only for firm matches. Some rows have no size entry. The others give once, few or many, or a class for an expanded clone.

V	size	J	D	DNA	CDR3
TRBV7-8	.	TRBJ1-6	TRBD1	TGTGCCAGCAGCTCCCGGACAGGGCGTAATTCACCCCTCCACTTT	CASSSRTGRNSPLHF
TRBV11-3	.	TRBJ2-2	.	TGTGCCAGCAGCGGACTGCACACCGGGGAGCTGTTTTTT	CASSGLHTGELFF
TRBV12-3/TRBV12-4	.	TRBJ2-3	.	TGTGCCAGCAGTCAAACCCCCAGGGGAAGTAATTATTTT	CASSQTPRGSNYF
TRBV6-4	.	TRBJ2-3	.	TGTGCCAGCGGTCAGGGGCTCACAGATACGCAGTATTTT	CASGQGLTDTQYF
TRBV9	few	TRBJ2-7	TRBD1	TGTGCCAGCAGCCCCGACAGGGGAGGCTACGAGCAGTACTTC	CASSPDRGGYEQYF
TRBV6-5	.	TRBJ1-4	.	TGTGCCAGCAGACCTGGACAAGGCGAAAAACTGTTTTTT	CASRPGQGEKLFF
TRBV7-8	.	TRBJ1-1	.	TGTGCCAGCAGCTTAGGGCAGGGGATGAACACTGAAGCTTTCTTT	CASSLGQGMNTEAFF
TRBV12-3/TRBV12-4	once	TRBJ1-1	.	TGTGCCAGCATCTTAAGGGGCGACACTGAAGCTTTCTTT	CASILRGDTEAFF
TRBV2	.	TRBJ2-2	.	TGTGCCAGCAAAGGTTGGGGATGGGGGGACACCGGGGAGCTGTTTTTT	CASKGWGWGDTGELFF
TRBV18	once	TRBJ2-2	TRBD2	TGTGCCAGCTCACCACGAATTAGCGGGGGGGCCGCCGGGGAGCTGTTTTTT	CASSPRISGGAAGELFF
TRBV30	.	TRBJ1-2	.	TGTGCCTGGAGTGTACAGCCGGGGGTCGGCTACACCTTC	CAWSVQPGVGYTF
TRBV7-2	.	TRBJ1-2	TRBD1	TGTGCCAGCAGCGGCGCATGGGGACAGGGAGGAGTAGGCTACACCTTC	CASSGAWGQGGVGYTF
TRBV5-1	.	TRBJ1-2	.	TGCGCCAGCAGCGCCGGACAGAAAACCTATGGCTACACCTTC	CASSAGQKTYGYTF
TRBV10-2	.	TRBJ1-1	.	TGCGCCAGCAGTGAGTGGCAGACTGAAGCTTTCTTT	CASSEWQTEAFF
TRBV7-6	.	TRBJ2-3	TRBD2	TGTGCCAGCAGCCTAGGGACTAGCGGGGGGTCTAGCACAGATACGCAGTATTTT	CASSLGTSGGSSTDTQYF
TRBV6-2/TRBV6-3	.	TRBJ2-3	TRBD1	TGTGCCAGCAGTTACCGCCCCCGGGACAGTGATACGCAGTATTTT	CASSYRPRDSDTQYF